The 15 T cell receptor beta chains below come from one sample, sequenced in a study of shared clonotypes between healthy human individuals (dated by TCRdb to the early 2020s). The library was obtained by the immunoSEQ multiplex PCR assay. TCRdb carries this immuneACCESS record with in-frame sequences only. Its versions omit some clonotypes, under half of them owing to an unresolved V gene in the studies checked, with the rest unexplained. The sample includes under 2,000,000 clones, with about 95% observed a single time. The ten top clones hold 0.95% to 1.5% of the sample. For the CD8 naive samples, CD45RO-negative cells were positively selected for CCR7, yielding a CD45RA+CCR7+ population from which TemRA cells were excluded. The specimen sequenced was naive CD8+ T cells sorted from blood. Interpreted using the paper, the cell subset or site label stands for: CD45RA+CCR7+. These TCRs come from a young man in good health.

Only one count was recorded for this clone. The chain recombines TRBV19 with TRBJ2-7; D possibly uses TRBD1 or TRBD2 (5 bases each). From germline, CDR1 is LNHDA and CDR2 SQIVND (reference sequence). The CDR3 covers 15 residues. V was cut by 3 bases and J by 5 bases, with 17 bases left in between. This CDR3 reads CASSIRGIQGHEQYF. Here the CDR3 DNA reads TGTGCCAGTAGTATTCGGGGCATCCAAGGCCACGAGCAGTACTTC.

The chain joins TRBV11-2 to TRBJ1-2; possibly TRBD1 for D (6 bases). This CDR3 has 17 residues. V was shortened by 5 bases and J by 0 bases, with 19 bases between the two germline ends. Germline V gene lookup returns CDR1 SGHAT and CDR2 FQNNGV. CDR3 region: CASSHRTVPPANYGYTF. CDR3 in DNA: TGTGCCAGCAGCCACAGGACAGTACCACCAGCTAACTATGGCTACACCTTC.

The chain couples TRBV4-1 to TRBJ1-2; 9 nucleotides align to TRBD1. CDR1 MGHRA and CDR2 YSYEKL come from the germline V gene. With V trimmed by 2 bases and J by 5 bases, 9 bases remained unmatched. CDR3 length: 16 residues. CDR3 residues: CASSQLPGQGAYGYTF. DNA for the CDR3: TGCGCCAGCAGCCAACTTCCGGGACAGGGTGCGTATGGCTACACCTTC.

The genes are TRBV27 and TRBJ2-7; 9 bases match TRBD1. Germline V lookup: CDR1 MNHEY, CDR2 SMNVEV (reference sequence). The CDR3 is made up of 15 amino acids. Trimming removed 5 bases from V and 0 bases from J; junction bases left unmatched: 5. The CDR3 spells CASSAVGQGSYEQYF. The CDR3 DNA follows: TGTGCCAGCAGTGCCGTGGGACAGGGCTCCTACGAGCAGTACTTC.

The J gene is TRBJ2-1, the V gene TRBV6-5, with 8 bases fitting TRBD2. CDR1 is MNHEY and CDR2 is SVGAGI in the germline V gene. Trimming removed 4 bases from V and 6 bases from J; junction bases left unmatched: 8. This CDR3 region has 15 residues. The CDR3 sequence is CASSFSAGGLNEQFF. In DNA, the CDR3 is TGTGCCAGCAGTTTCAGCGCGGGAGGCCTCAATGAGCAGTTCTTC.

This sequence joins TRBV27 and TRBJ2-7; the match to TRBD1 covers 7 bases. CDR1 is MNHEY, CDR2 SMNVEV, per germline (reference sequence). This CDR3 region has 16 residues. V shed 5 bases and J 3 bases; nucleotides not matched to a gene: 13. In DNA, the CDR3 is TGTGCCAGCAGTCTCGATAGACAGGGCAAATTCTACGAGCAGTACTTC. Protein product: CASSLDRQGKFYEQYF.

The V call is TRBV7-9, the J call TRBJ1-6; TRBD1 aligns across 7 bases. CDR1 and CDR2 from the germline V gene are SEHNR and FQNEAQ (reference sequence). The J segment lost 8 bases and the V segment lost 5 bases, leaving 9 bases of the junction unmatched. The CDR3 runs 15 residues. CDR3 sequence reads: CASSIVGTAYSPLHF. CDR3 nucleotide sequence: TGTGCCAGCAGCATAGTGGGGACAGCATATTCACCCCTCCACTTT.

This chain uses TRBV4-1 with TRBJ2-7; D possibly corresponds to TRBD1 (6 bases). The ends were cut back, 8 bases at V and 4 bases at J, with 18 bases in the middle. Germline V gene lookup returns CDR1 MGHRA and CDR2 YSYEKL. The CDR3 has 14 amino acids. The CDR3 protein is CASGTGSGKYEQYF. CDR3 DNA sequence: TGCGCCAGCGGCACAGGGTCAGGGAAATACGAGCAGTACTTC.

The chain is built from TRBV27 and TRBJ1-1; perhaps TRBD1 as D (5 bases). The germline V gene encodes CDR1 MNHEY and CDR2 SMNVEV (reference sequence). Trimming took 3 bases from V and 1 from J, leaving 9 bases between them. The length of the CDR3 is 14 residues. The CDR3 spells CASSFRTKNTEAFF. The CDR3 DNA sequence: TGTGCCAGCAGTTTCCGGACAAAGAACACTGAAGCTTTCTTT.

In nucleotides, the CDR3 is TGCGCCAGCAGCTTGTCCAGCGGGCCCTCCTACGAGCAGTACTTC. Translation: CASSLSSGPSYEQYF. The rearrangement joins TRBV5-1 to TRBJ2-7; D may be TRBD2 (6 bases). The germline V gene encodes CDR1 SGHRS and CDR2 YFSETQ. Trimming took 1 base from V and 0 from J, leaving 11 bases between them. The length of the CDR3 is 15 residues.

This chain uses TRBV2 with TRBJ2-2; D remains ambiguous. The CDR3 length is 12 residues. Germline-derived CDR1 and CDR2 are SNHLY and FYNNEI. Between the trimmed V and J ends, which lost 6 bases and 8 bases, there was a span of 10 bases. This CDR3 reads CASSPLRGELFF. The CDR3 bases are TGTGCCAGCAGCCCCTTACGAGGGGAGCTGTTTTTT.

The chain couples TRBV19 to TRBJ2-7, with a weak D call TRBD1 (6 bases). Germline-derived CDR1 and CDR2 are LNHDA and SQIVND (reference sequence). The CDR3 covers 13 residues. Trimming shortened V by 3 bases and J by 3 bases, and 9 bases separated the two germline ends. CDR3: CASSIKQGYEQYF. The CDR3 DNA follows: TGTGCCAGTAGTATTAAACAGGGCTACGAGCAGTACTTC.

This chain links TRBV19 with TRBJ2-3, with D perhaps matching TRBD2 (5 bases). With 6 bases removed from V and 0 bases from J, the gap between germline ends came to 13 bases. CDR1 and CDR2 from the germline V gene are LNHDA and SQIVND (reference sequence). This CDR3 contains 15 residues. CDR3 nucleotides: TGTGCCAGTAGCACCAGCGGATCTAGCACAGATACGCAGTATTTT. It is translated as CASSTSGSSTDTQYF.

Comments on this clone: This same CDR3 is encoded by further DNA sequences in the sample. The V and J genes are TRBV6-6 and TRBJ1-1; TRBD1 is a possible D gene (5 bases). V was pared by 2 bases and J by 1 base, with 5 bases between. CDR1 and CDR2 (germline): MNHNY, SVGAGI (reference sequence). The CDR3 is 13 amino acids. The CDR3 sequence is CASSYGTNTEAFF. The CDR3 DNA sequence: TGTGCCAGCAGTTACGGGACGAACACTGAAGCTTTCTTT.

The chain combines TRBV5-6 with TRBJ2-5; D remains unclear. In germline, CDR1 is SGHDT, CDR2 YYEEEE. The CDR3 runs to 14 residues. The V end lost 3 bases, the J end lost 4 bases, and 13 bases lay between the germline ends. In DNA form, the CDR3 reads TGTGCCAGCAGCTGGGCCTACGTGCCAGAGACCCAGTACTTC. It encodes CASSWAYVPETQYF.